A single sample is the source of the 28 T cell receptor beta chains below, sequenced in a study of blood T cell repertoires in COVID-19. Assay: immunoSEQ multiplex PCR; the TCRdb copy retains only in-frame clones and omits some. The repertoire holds some 38,000 clones, with 85% as singletons. Sequenced material: peripheral blood. These receptors originate from a man aged 55 to 69 with active or convalescent COVID-19.

The DNA for the CDR3 is TGCGCCAGCAGCCCCAGGACAGGGAAGGATTCACCCCTCCACTTT. This sequence encodes CASSPRTGKDSPLHF. This chain links TRBV5-1 with TRBJ1-6; 8 bases line up with TRBD1. Trimming cost V 4 bases and J 8 bases; bases outside gene matches: 8. Looked up from germline, CDR1 is SGHRS and CDR2 is YFSETQ. The CDR3 loop spans 15 amino acids.

CDR3 in amino acids: CASSPGTGGVMQYF. The DNA of the CDR3 is TGTGCCAGCAGCCCCGGGACCGGAGGGGTTATGCAGTATTTT. The genes are TRBV11-3 and TRBJ2-3; D perhaps matches TRBD2 (6 bases). Trimming left V 5 bases short and J 11 bases short, with 20 bases between. CDR3 length equals 14 residues. From germline, CDR1 is SGHNT and CDR2 YENEEA.

This rearrangement joins TRBV6-1 to TRBJ2-3; D may be TRBD1 (5 bases). The germline V and J ends were trimmed by 0 bases and 2 bases, with 9 bases remaining between them. The V gene's germline CDR1 is MNHNS and CDR2 SASEGT. The CDR3 loop spans 15 amino acids. The CDR3 coding sequence is TGTGCCAGCAGTGAAGCGGGGCGGACCACAGATACGCAGTATTTT. Its protein is CASSEAGRTTDTQYF.

This clone has more than one count but fewer than ten. V and J are TRBV9 and TRBJ1-2; 7 nucleotides match TRBD1. This CDR3 has 14 residues. The junction had 6 bases not matched to a gene; V was cut back by 0 bases and J by 7 bases. Germline V gives CDR1 SGDLS, CDR2 YYNGEE. CDR3 sequence (DNA): TGTGCCAGCAGCGTAGAGGGAGGACAGGTTGGCTACACCTTC. Residues: CASSVEGGQVGYTF.

This chain joins TRBV21-1 and TRBJ2-2; the D segment call TRBD1 is taken from the table without a DNA check. TRBV21-1 is shown as a pseudogene. The CDR3 spans 15 residues. The DNA for the CDR3 is TGTGCCAGCAGCAATGACAGAGCGAACACCGGGGAGCTGTTTTTT. It yields the protein CASSNDRANTGELFF.

A single count supports this clone. The chain links TRBV6-5 to TRBJ2-7, with D unresolved. Germline CDR1 is MNHEY and CDR2 is SVGAGI. CDR3 length equals 12 residues. Trimming took off 8 bases at V and 6 bases at J, with 14 bases between the two ends. The CDR3: CASCVNTGEQYV. The CDR3 DNA reads as TGTGCCAGCTGCGTAAATACGGGCGAGCAGTACGTC.

The V gene is TRBV5-1, the J gene TRBJ2-1, with D hard to call. Germline CDR1 SGHRS, CDR2 YFSETQ. With 0 bases removed from V and 6 bases from J, the gap between germline ends came to 7 bases. This CDR3 has 13 amino acids. The CDR3 DNA reads TGCGCCAGCAGCTTGGGCGAGGCCAATGAGCAGTTCTTC. The encoded protein is CASSLGEANEQFF.

The chain uses TRBV5-4 and TRBJ2-7, with D perhaps TRBD1 (6 bases). The CDR3 runs 13 residues. V lost 0 bases and J lost 5, with 9 bases in between. Germline values: CDR1 SGHNT, CDR2 YYREEE (reference sequence). The CDR3 DNA sequence: TGTGCCAGCAGCTTGGACAGGGCCAACGAGCAGTACGTC. This codes for CASSLDRANEQYV.

This clone appeared a few times. This chain uses TRBV5-6 with TRBJ2-5; a possible D gene is TRBD1 (5 bases). The germline V gene encodes CDR1 SGHDT and CDR2 YYEEEE. This CDR3 spans 15 amino acids. The V and J ends lost 7 bases and 2 bases respectively, with 18 bases between them. The CDR3 coding sequence is TGTGCCAGCCAGACAGTGGGTGGGGAACAAGAGACCCAGTACTTC. Translating it yields CASQTVGGEQETQYF.

This clone was counted a few times. V usage is TRBV28 and J usage is TRBJ2-5; 10 bases agree with TRBD1. Germline lookup yields CDR1 MDHEN and CDR2 SYDVKM. This CDR3 contains 15 residues. The junction had 10 bases not matched to a gene; V was cut back by 6 bases and J by 6 bases. CDR3 residues: CASRNDRGPGQTQYF. CDR3 in DNA: TGTGCCAGCAGAAACGACAGGGGGCCAGGCCAGACCCAGTACTTC.

The chain is built from TRBV27 and TRBJ2-1, with 8 bases aligning to TRBD1. V shed 4 bases, J shed 8 bases, and the junction held 7 bases outside the gene matches. Germline V gives CDR1 MNHEY, CDR2 SMNVEV (reference sequence). CDR3 length: 14 residues. In DNA, the CDR3 is TGTGCCAGCAGTTCCACCGACAGGGGCCATGAGCAGTTCTTC. This gives the protein CASSSTDRGHEQFF.

The chain has TRBV5-1 and TRBJ2-3, with 13 nucleotides matching TRBD2. Per the germline V gene, CDR1 is SGHRS and CDR2 is YFSETQ. This CDR3 has 17 amino acids. V shed 4 bases and J 2 bases; nucleotides not matched to a gene: 7. The CDR3 sequence: CASSGPTSGGPTDTQYF. Written as DNA, the CDR3 is TGCGCCAGCAGCGGCCCGACTAGCGGGGGGCCCACAGATACGCAGTATTTT.

The chain is built from TRBV6-6 and TRBJ2-6; 7 nucleotides match TRBD1. The J segment lost 0 bases and the V segment lost 5 bases, leaving 10 bases of the junction unmatched. The length of the CDR3 is 18 residues. Germline values: CDR1 MNHNY, CDR2 SVGAGI (reference sequence). The CDR3 protein is CASSPRTGILSGANVLTF. CDR3 bases: TGTGCCAGCAGTCCGCGGACAGGAATCCTCTCTGGGGCCAACGTCCTGACTTTC.

This sequence joins TRBV11-1 and TRBJ2-3; no clear D gene. Germline lookup yields CDR1 SGHAT and CDR2 FQDESV (reference sequence). CDR3 length: 15 residues. V lost 3 bases and J 0 bases, leaving 10 bases between the germline ends. Written as DNA, the CDR3 is TGTGCCAGCAGCTTGCCCAGTGTCAGCACAGATACGCAGTATTTT. This codes for CASSLPSVSTDTQYF.

This clone was detected once. The chain recombines TRBV5-4 with TRBJ2-3, with a weak D call TRBD2 (6 bases). Germline loops: CDR1 SGHNT, CDR2 YYREEE (reference sequence). Trimming left V 1 base short and J 5 bases short, with 11 bases between. This CDR3 region has 14 residues. The CDR3 region has the DNA TGTGCCAGCAGCTTGCGGGAGACAATAGATACGCAGTATTTT. Translating gives CASSLRETIDTQYF.

The chain joins TRBV18 to TRBJ2-2, with TRBD1 identical over 7 bases. CDR3 size: 17 residues. Germline-derived CDR1 and CDR2 are KGHSH and LQKENI. Trimming took 5 bases from V and 2 from J; bases not matched to a gene: 11. For the CDR3, the DNA is TGTGCCAGCTCAATGCTACCGGGACAGCGTAACACCGGGGAGCTGTTTTTT. Protein product: CASSMLPGQRNTGELFF.

In its sample, this clone was seen once. The V and J genes are TRBV6-5 and TRBJ2-3; maybe TRBD1 (5 bases). Germline V CDR1 and CDR2: MNHEY, SVGAGI. The V end lost 2 bases, the J end lost 3 bases, and 12 bases lay between the germline ends. The CDR3 has 15 amino acids. The chain's CDR3 is CASSYRGPRTDTQYF. The CDR3 nucleotides are TGTGCCAGCAGTTACAGGGGCCCGCGGACAGATACGCAGTATTTT.

The V call is TRBV15, the J call TRBJ2-1; TRBD1 aligns across 8 bases. The CDR3 is 15 amino acids. Germline V gene sequence: CDR1 LNHNV, CDR2 YYDKDF (reference sequence). The V segment lost 5 bases and the J segment 4 bases; nucleotides outside the gene matches: 7. CDR3 DNA: TGTGCCACCAGCTGGAGACAGGGGCCATACAATGAGCAGTTCTTC. Translating it yields CATSWRQGPYNEQFF.

The chain carries TRBV2 and TRBJ1-4; TRBD1 matches at 11 bases. The CDR3 length is 16 residues. The V gene's germline CDR1 is SNHLY and CDR2 FYNNEI. Trimming removed 5 bases from V and 0 bases from J; junction bases left unmatched: 2. The CDR3 sequence: CASSRGQGATNEKLFF. CDR3 nucleotides: TGTGCCAGCAGTCGGGGACAGGGGGCAACTAATGAAAAACTGTTTTTT.

In DNA form, the CDR3 reads TGCGCCAGCAGCTTGGGGACAGGGAGCACCGGGGAGCTGTTTTTT. Protein product: CASSLGTGSTGELFF. The J gene is TRBJ2-2, the V gene TRBV5-1; 8 bases are a match to TRBD1. The CDR3 has 15 amino acids. Germline V gene lookup returns CDR1 SGHRS and CDR2 YFSETQ. The trim removed 0 bases at V and 4 bases at J, leaving 2 bases unmatched. Full variable domain (rest looked up from reference TRBV5-1 and TRBJ2-2): KAGVTQTPRYLIKTRGQQVTLSCSPISGHRSVSWYQQTPGQGLQFLFEYFSETQRNKGNFPGRFSGRQFSNSRSEMNVSTLELGDSALYLCASSLGTGSTGELFFGEGSRLTVL.

The chain joins TRBV4-3 to TRBJ2-1; D uncertain. Looked up from germline, CDR1 is LGHNA and CDR2 is YSLEER. Trimming stripped 2 bases from V and 1 base from J, with 9 bases between. This CDR3 has 15 residues. The CDR3 nucleotides are TGCGCCAGCAGCCAATCTGCCAGATCCTACAATGAGCAGTTCTTC. Translated, it gives CASSQSARSYNEQFF.

This chain connects TRBV21-1 to TRBJ2-5; the D segment call TRBD2 is taken from the table without a DNA check. TRBV21-1 is an annotated pseudogene. The length of the CDR3 is 17 residues. DNA for the CDR3: TGTGCCAGCAGCAAAGGTATCTTCCGGGGGGGCTGGGAGACCCAGTACTTC. It encodes CASSKGIFRGGWETQYF.

The V gene is TRBV7-9, the J gene TRBJ2-1; a possible D gene is TRBD2 (6 bases). The CDR3 consists of 16 residues. Germline assignment: CDR1 SEHNR and CDR2 FQNEAQ (reference sequence). The V end was cut by 5 bases, the J end by 0 bases, with 14 bases between. DNA of the CDR3: TGTGCCAGCAGCCAGGGACTTCCGATCTCCTACAATGAGCAGTTCTTC. Amino acid sequence: CASSQGLPISYNEQFF.

The chain joins TRBV28 to TRBJ1-4; TRBD1 matches at 7 bases. V trimming: 8 bases; J trimming: 7 bases; junction bases outside the gene matches: 7. The germline CDR1 and CDR2 sequences are MDHEN and SYDVKM. This CDR3 contains 13 residues. The CDR3 coding sequence is TGTGCCAGCCGAGGGGGCGGGGTTGAAAAACTGTTTTTT. This encodes CASRGGGVEKLFF.

CDR3 sequence (DNA): TGTGCCAGCAGTCTCGGGACTAGCGGGGGGTTCGGCTCCTACAATGAGCAGTTCTTC. Translating gives CASSLGTSGGFGSYNEQFF. The rearrangement joins TRBV6-6 to TRBJ2-1, with TRBD2 matching over 15 bases. The V segment lost 5 bases and the J segment 0 bases; nucleotides outside the gene matches: 8. The CDR3 contains 19 residues. CDR1 is MNHNY, CDR2 SVGAGI, per germline (reference sequence).

This clone has a handful of counts. The chain carries TRBV4-3 and TRBJ2-4; tentative D call: TRBD2 (6 bases). Germline CDR1 reads LGHNA; CDR2 reads YSLEER. This CDR3 contains 14 residues. Trimming took off 0 bases at V and 10 bases at J, with 13 bases between the two ends. The CDR3 sequence: CASSQDTRAGIQYF. CDR3 in DNA: TGCGCCAGCAGCCAAGATACCAGGGCGGGAATTCAGTACTTC.

The chain has TRBV9 and TRBJ2-7, with D perhaps TRBD2 (5 bases). Trimming left V 0 bases short and J 2 bases short, with 18 bases between. Germline-derived CDR1 and CDR2 are SGDLS and YYNGEE. The CDR3 covers 17 residues. This CDR3 reads CASSVGGPWTFTYEQYV. DNA of the CDR3: TGTGCCAGCAGCGTAGGCGGGCCTTGGACTTTCACCTACGAGCAGTACGTC.

This clone was seen just once. The V gene is TRBV7-8, the J gene TRBJ1-1; 7 bases line up with TRBD1. CDR3 length: 17 amino acids. Losses at the gene ends were 1 base for V and 0 bases for J; bases not matched to a gene: 8. CDR1 and CDR2 from the germline V gene are SGHVS and FQNEAQ. CDR3 coding DNA: TGTGCCAGCAGCTTAGTTGCCGGGACAGTACTGAACACTGAAGCTTTCTTT. As protein: CASSLVAGTVLNTEAFF. Full variable domain (remainder filled in from reference TRBV7-8 and TRBJ1-1): GAGVSQSPRYKVAKRGQDVALRCDPISGHVSLFWYQQALGQGPEFLTYFQNEAQLDKSGLPSDRFFAERPEGSVSTLKIQRTQQEDSAVYLCASSLVAGTVLNTEAFFGQGTRLTVV.